These T cell receptor beta chains were read from a single sample in a study of long-term antiretroviral therapy in people with HIV. The protocol was immunoSEQ multiplex PCR, while the TCRdb copy is restricted to in-frame clones and leaves out a portion. The sample lists around 26,000 clones; under 80% were seen once. The material was unsorted PBMCs, obtained 0.5 years after starting antiretroviral therapy. Receptors originate from a woman aged 40-49 years with HIV. CDR3s include the opening cysteine and the closing phenylalanine or tryptophan. D genes are given only for firm matches. The size field is filled for only some rows; it gives once, few, many or a size class.

TRBV27	.	.	TRBJ2-7	CASSLSQGVRNEQYF	TGTGCCAGCAGTTTATCGCAGGGTGTTAGGAACGAGCAGTACTTC
TRBV2	.	TRBD2	TRBJ2-3	CASKLAGILSTDTQYF	TGTGCCAGCAAACTAGCGGGGATCCTTAGCACAGATACGCAGTATTTT
TRBV29-1	.	.	TRBJ2-5	CSVEEHRETQYF	TGCAGCGTTGAAGAGCATCGGGAGACCCAGTACTTC
TRBV4-2	.	.	TRBJ2-1	CASSPPTYNEQFF	TGTGCCAGCAGCCCCCCCACATACAATGAGCAGTTCTTC
TRBV5-1	.	TRBD1	TRBJ1-3	CASSLDRGGGNTIYF	TGCGCCAGCAGCTTGGACAGGGGAGGTGGAAACACCATATATTTT
TRBV10-3	.	.	TRBJ2-5	CAIRSGGETQYF	TGTGCCATCCGAAGCGGAGGAGAGACCCAGTACTTC
TRBV29-1	.	.	TRBJ1-2	CSVEEVGYTF	TGCAGCGTTGAAGAGGTTGGCTACACCTTC
TRBV7-8	.	TRBD1	TRBJ2-2	CASSLRKDRVRTGELFF	TGTGCCAGCAGCCTCAGAAAGGACAGGGTGAGGACCGGGGAGCTGTTTTTT
TRBV29-1	.	TRBD2	TRBJ2-1	CSVRGPRHSGGASYNEQFF	TGCAGCGTTCGTGGCCCCCGTCATAGCGGGGGGGCGTCCTACAATGAGCAGTTCTTC
TRBV7-9	.	TRBD1	TRBJ1-1	CASSYEGQVNTEAFF	TGTGCCAGCAGTTATGAGGGACAGGTGAACACTGAAGCTTTCTTT
TRBV6-6	once	.	TRBJ1-1	CASSELGREAFF	TGTGCCAGCAGTGAGTTGGGGCGTGAAGCTTTCTTT
TRBV5-6	.	.	TRBJ1-3	CASTPWGAGNTIYF	TGTGCCAGCACCCCTTGGGGCGCGGGAAACACCATATATTTT
TRBV5-1	.	.	TRBJ1-1	CASSATQGGLSTEAFF	TGCGCCAGCAGCGCTACCCAAGGGGGTTTAAGCACTGAAGCTTTCTTT
TRBV7-9	.	TRBD2	TRBJ2-3	CASSLGASGDWQDTQYF	TGTGCCAGCAGCTTAGGTGCTAGCGGGGACTGGCAAGATACGCAGTATTTT
TRBV4-2	.	.	TRBJ1-5	CASSQRRGQPQHF	TGTGCCAGCAGCCAGCGACGCGGTCAGCCCCAGCATTTT
TRBV7-9	.	.	TRBJ1-2	CASSYTGGGYTF	TGTGCCAGCAGCTACACCGGGGGAGGCTACACCTTC
TRBV11-2	.	TRBD1	TRBJ2-7	CASSLVRQGSHEQYF	TGTGCCAGCAGCTTAGTGAGACAGGGGTCCCACGAGCAGTACTTC
TRBV10-3	.	TRBD1	TRBJ1-3	CAISEVGQGVTGNTIYF	TGTGCCATCAGTGAGGTCGGGCAGGGGGTTACTGGAAACACCATATATTTT